The clone carrying this TCR beta chain has a count of ten or more. Its antigen is unidentified. The data are from a study of T cells after yellow fever vaccination. Study summary: Fractions containing few cells were prepared with SMART-Seq v4 Ultra Low Input. General study points: A small proportion of clonotypes was detected in both the CD4 and CD8 compartments. The secondary response showed a weaker magnitude and a faster peak, day 5 versus 15. The booster saw the reappearance of most primary-vaccination clones (nearly 98% CD4, 80% to 90% CD8).

TCRdb analysed the 5' RACE reads with MiXCR anew, one entry per CDR3 protein. The sample gives 140,000 to 150,000 distinct CDR3 sequences, 5% to 7.5% of which show up once; about 0.61% is in the top ten. This CDR3 is built from 16 residues. Germline V gene sequence: CDR1 DFQATT, CDR2 SNEGSKA (reference sequence). V shed 6 bases and J shed 1 base, with 19 bases lying between them. This receptor was obtained from a man aged 25-45 years who received the YFV17D yellow fever vaccine. This chain links TRBV20-1 with TRBJ2-1; D might be TRBD1 or TRBD2, each matching 6 bases. The sample was CD4+ T cells sorted from PBMCs, taken 10 days after the yellow fever booster vaccination. The CDR3 is CSAVLGGAQSYNEQFF. Written as DNA, the CDR3 is TGCAGTGCCGTCCTGGGGGGCGCACAGTCCTACAATGAGCAGTTCTTC.